Below, 30 T cell receptor beta chains from the same sample are listed, as sequenced in a study of blood T cell repertoires in COVID-19 (TCRdb year 2020). Library preparation employed the immunoSEQ multiplex PCR assay. The source is immuneACCESS, and TCRdb retained only in-frame sequences with V and J called. Part of the clones is not carried over; for the studies checked, unresolved V genes explain less than half of this, and the remainder is unexplained. A total of approximately 190,000 clones appear in this sample, 82% of them only once. Jointly, the top ten make up more than 4% of the sample. Material: PBMCs or T cells enriched from blood (not recorded which). The origin of the receptors is a woman aged 55-70 years with acute COVID-19.

The chain uses TRBV4-3 and TRBJ1-1, with 11 bases matching TRBD1. This CDR3 contains 16 residues. Looked up from germline, CDR1 is LGHNA and CDR2 is YSLEER. Germline trimming cut 1 base from V and 4 bases from J; bases unmatched to any gene: 5. This CDR3 reads CASSQVGDRGSTEAFF. CDR3 nucleotides: TGCGCCAGCAGCCAAGTGGGGGACAGGGGGAGCACTGAAGCTTTCTTT.

The chain uses TRBV6-1 and TRBJ1-2, with D hard to call. This CDR3 is 15 amino acids long. The germline V and J ends were trimmed by 1 base and 2 bases, with 11 bases remaining between them. In germline, CDR1 is MNHNS, CDR2 SASEGT. The CDR3 nucleotides read TGTGCCAGCAGTGAAGGGGCCTCGGGGAACTATGGCTACACCTTC. Protein: CASSEGASGNYGYTF.

V usage is TRBV28 and J usage is TRBJ2-7; 8 nucleotides align to TRBD1. Germline V gives CDR1 MDHEN, CDR2 SYDVKM. The CDR3 runs to 18 residues. Trimming removed 5 bases from V and 4 bases from J; junction bases left unmatched: 19. CDR3 protein: CASSPAPLTGAPIYEQYV. CDR3 nucleotides: TGTGCCAGCAGTCCCGCCCCCCTGACAGGGGCGCCCATATACGAGCAGTACGTC.

There are a few counts of this clone. The chain recombines TRBV5-6 with TRBJ1-1; D might be TRBD1 (5 bases). CDR3 length: 15 residues. CDR1 is SGHDT and CDR2 is YYEEEE in the germline V gene. Between the trimmed V and J ends, which lost 0 bases and 5 bases, there was a span of 14 bases. CDR3 coding DNA: TGTGCCAGCAGCTTGGCCGACGGGGGAGGGACTGAAGCTTTCTTT. Amino acids: CASSLADGGGTEAFF. The whole variable domain, remainder taken from reference TRBV5-6 and TRBJ1-1, is DAGVTQSPTHLIKTRGQQVTLRCSPKSGHDTVSWYQQALGQGPQFIFQYYEEEERQRGNFPDRFSGHQFPNYSSELNVNALLLGDSALYLCASSLADGGGTEAFFGQGTRLTVV.

The CDR3 spells CATSRGATPDYGYTF. CDR3 in DNA: TGTGCCACCAGCAGAGGGGCGACCCCTGACTATGGCTACACCTTC. The chain combines TRBV15 with TRBJ1-2, with D hard to call. The CDR3 consists of 15 residues. The germline gives CDR1 LNHNV, CDR2 YYDKDF (reference sequence). Trimming shortened V by 1 base and J by 3 bases, and 12 bases separated the two germline ends.

The J gene is TRBJ1-6, the V gene TRBV27; possible D gene TRBD1, 5 bases. Germline-derived CDR1 and CDR2 are MNHEY and SMNVEV (reference sequence). The CDR3 has 14 residues. V lost 2 bases to trimming and J lost 10 bases, with 12 bases between them. As DNA, the CDR3 is TGTGCCAGCAGTTTAGGGGCGCGGGGATCACCCCTCCACTTT. Its protein is CASSLGARGSPLHF.

The V call is TRBV7-6, the J call TRBJ2-3; a weak D match, TRBD2 (5 bases). The length of the CDR3 is 15 residues. Per germline, CDR1 SGHVS and CDR2 FNYEAQ. The V and J ends lost 5 bases and 4 bases respectively, with 16 bases between them. CDR3 loop: CASSRSVASPDTQYF. DNA of the CDR3: TGTGCCAGCAGCCGTAGTGTGGCTAGCCCAGATACGCAGTATTTT.

The chain joins TRBV5-4 to TRBJ1-1; TRBD1 might be the D (6 bases). The CDR3 contains 15 residues. The germline V gene encodes CDR1 SGHNT and CDR2 YYREEE (reference sequence). Trimming took 4 bases from V and 2 from J, leaving 15 bases between them. The CDR3: CASSQGRPPNTEAFF. For the CDR3, the DNA is TGTGCCAGCAGCCAGGGGCGGCCGCCTAACACTGAAGCTTTCTTT.

The chain couples TRBV4-1 to TRBJ2-4; D perhaps matches TRBD2 (6 bases). The V gene's germline CDR1 is MGHRA and CDR2 YSYEKL. V was clipped by 5 bases and J by 7 bases, with 21 bases between them. This CDR3 is 16 amino acids long. The CDR3 bases are TGCGCCAGCAGCGGACGGGACTCGGCCTACCGTAACATTCAGTACTTC. Translating it yields CASSGRDSAYRNIQYF.

This sequence joins TRBV6-5 and TRBJ1-1; TRBD1 matches 7 bases. V was pared by 6 bases and J by 0 bases, with 4 bases of the junction left unmatched. CDR3 length equals 14 residues. Germline CDR1 is MNHEY and CDR2 is SVGAGI. This chain's CDR3 is CASRVQGLNTEAFF. Here the CDR3 DNA reads TGTGCCAGCAGAGTACAGGGGCTGAACACTGAAGCTTTCTTT.

The chain combines TRBV19 with TRBJ2-5, with 11 positions matching TRBD2. Germline V gene sequence: CDR1 LNHDA, CDR2 SQIVND (reference sequence). The CDR3 has 15 amino acids. The V and J ends lost 3 bases and 9 bases, in that order; junction bases with no gene match: 9. CDR3 nucleotides: TGTGCCAGTAGTATGGCAACTAGCGGGAGAATGGCCCAGTACTTC. Translation gives CASSMATSGRMAQYF. Based on the CDR3 plus reference TRBV19 and TRBJ2-5, the full variable domain is DGGITQSPKYLFRKEGQNVTLSCEQNLNHDAMYWYRQDPGQGLRLIYYSQIVNDFQKGDIAEGYSVSREKKESFPLTVTSAQKNPTAFYLCASSMATSGRMAQYFGPGTRLLVL.

The CDR3: CASSKTSGEYEQYF. CDR3 coding DNA: TGTGCCAGCAGCAAGACTAGCGGGGAATACGAGCAGTACTTC. The chain uses TRBV7-2 and TRBJ2-7, with TRBD2 identical over 11 bases. The V and J ends lost 5 bases and 4 bases, in that order; junction bases with no gene match: 4. The CDR3 is 14 amino acids. Germline loops: CDR1 SGHTA, CDR2 FQGNSA. The entire variable domain, with the rest obtained from reference TRBV7-2 and TRBJ2-7, is as follows: GAGVSQSPSNKVTEKGKDVELRCDPISGHTALYWYRQSLGQGLEFLIYFQGNSAPDKSGLPSDRFSAERTGGSVSTLTIQRTQQEDSAVYLCASSKTSGEYEQYFGPGTRLTVT.

V gene TRBV5-4 combines with J gene TRBJ1-2, with 7 bases fitting TRBD1. The CDR3 is 20 residues long. Trimming removed 3 bases from V and 4 bases from J; junction bases left unmatched: 24. Germline V gene sequence: CDR1 SGHNT, CDR2 YYREEE (reference sequence). The CDR3 is CASSSGTITGTVREVYGYTF. DNA for the CDR3: TGTGCCAGCAGCTCAGGCACTATCACGGGGACAGTACGAGAGGTCTATGGCTACACCTTC.

This clone was seen a single time. This chain joins TRBV18 and TRBJ2-7, with D perhaps matching TRBD1 (6 bases). The length of the CDR3 is 15 residues. Deletions cut 0 bases from V and 4 bases from J, with 13 bases between. Germline CDR1 reads KGHSH; CDR2 reads LQKENI. CDR3 coding DNA: TGTGCCAGCTCACCACCGACTGGGGGCATGTACGAGCAGTACTTC. Protein sequence: CASSPPTGGMYEQYF.

The chain combines TRBV4-3 with TRBJ2-2, with TRBD2 as a possible D gene (6 bases). CDR3 size: 15 residues. Deletions cut 4 bases from V and 3 bases from J, with 12 bases between. CDR1 LGHNA and CDR2 YSLEER come from the germline V gene. The CDR3 loop is CASSPRLVDTGELFF. CDR3 sequence (DNA): TGCGCCAGCAGCCCCAGACTAGTCGACACCGGGGAGCTGTTTTTT.

The J gene is TRBJ1-2, the V gene TRBV3-1 (or the pseudogene TRBV3-2); 7 nucleotides agree with TRBD1. The germline CDR1 and CDR2 sequences are LGHDT and YNNKEL (reference sequence). This CDR3 has 16 residues. The V gene end was trimmed by 3 bases and the J gene end by 2 bases; junction bases not matched to a gene: 9. CDR3 DNA sequence: TGTGCCAGCAGCCATGACAGGGCTTTGTTGAACTATGGCTACACCTTC. This translates into CASSHDRALLNYGYTF.

Only one count was recorded for this clone. The chain is built from TRBV6-2 or TRBV6-3 and TRBJ2-7, with 11 bases aligning to TRBD1. This CDR3 is 17 amino acids long. Trimming cost V 6 bases and J 5 bases; bases outside gene matches: 15. CDR1 and CDR2 (germline): MNHEY, SVGEGT. CDR3 coding DNA: TGTGCCAGCAGCCCTCCCCCCGGGACAGGGGGTCTCAACGAGCAGTACGTC. Translated, it gives CASSPPPGTGGLNEQYV.

This rearrangement joins TRBV25-1 to TRBJ1-3; D might be TRBD1 (5 bases). The CDR3 totals 11 residues. Germline values: CDR1 MGHDK, CDR2 SYGVNS. Trimming took 7 bases from V and 11 from J, leaving 12 bases between them. The CDR3 region is CASKQETAIYF. CDR3 nucleotide sequence: TGTGCCAGCAAACAGGAAACGGCCATATATTTT.

The chain couples TRBV19 to TRBJ1-3, with 7 bases matching TRBD1. The CDR3 is 16 residues long. CDR1 is LNHDA, CDR2 SQIVND, per germline (reference sequence). The trim removed 6 bases at V and 0 bases at J, leaving 8 bases unmatched. The CDR3: CASSRRGTDSGNTIYF. The CDR3 DNA follows: TGTGCCAGTAGCAGGAGGGGGACAGACTCTGGAAACACCATATATTTT.

This clone was seen more than once but under ten times. The chain couples TRBV28 to TRBJ2-1; 8 bases map to TRBD2. The ends lost 7 bases at V and 5 bases at J; junction bases unmatched: 16. The CDR3 is 17 amino acids. CDR1 and CDR2 (germline): MDHEN, SYDVKM. Here the CDR3 DNA reads TGTGCCAGCACCAGATTGCGGGGTGCGGGGGGTAACAATGAGCAGTTCTTC. Encoded protein: CASTRLRGAGGNNEQFF.

This clone was seen only a few times. This chain joins TRBV27 and TRBJ1-2, with TRBD1 matching 7 bases. In germline, CDR1 is MNHEY, CDR2 SMNVEV (reference sequence). The CDR3 has 15 residues. Trimming removed 5 bases from V and 6 bases from J; junction bases left unmatched: 12. CDR3 region: CASSRDSRNLHGYTF. CDR3 bases: TGTGCCAGCAGTCGGGACAGCCGAAATCTCCATGGCTACACCTTC.

V is TRBV10-3 and J is TRBJ2-5, with unresolved D. This CDR3 is built from 15 residues. Germline values: CDR1 ENHRY, CDR2 SYGVKD. Trimming shortened V by 3 bases and J by 0 bases, and 11 bases separated the two germline ends. The CDR3 coding sequence is TGTGCCATCAGTGACGAAGACTCGTACCAAGAGACCCAGTACTTC. Protein product: CAISDEDSYQETQYF.

V is TRBV14 and J is TRBJ2-3; TRBD1 matches 8 bases. After removal of 2 bases from V and 3 bases from J, the junction contained 4 bases not matched to a gene. This CDR3 has 15 amino acids. Germline V CDR1 and CDR2: SGHDN, FVKESK. CDR3 protein: CASSQWDRKTDTQYF. CDR3 DNA: TGTGCCAGCAGCCAATGGGACAGGAAAACAGATACGCAGTATTTT.

The V gene is TRBV30, the J gene TRBJ1-5; 7 bases fit TRBD1. V lost 5 bases and J lost 1; bases outside the gene matches: 11. The CDR3 runs to 16 residues. From germline, CDR1 is GTSNPN and CDR2 SVGIG (reference sequence). The CDR3 DNA reads TGTGCCTGGGCGTACAGGGGTTCGCTGAGCAATCAGCCCCAGCATTTT. Encoded protein: CAWAYRGSLSNQPQHF.

In its sample, this clone was seen once. The chain employs TRBV7-8 and TRBJ2-3; 7 nucleotides align to TRBD1. Germline CDR1 SGHVS, CDR2 FQNEAQ. The J segment lost 7 bases and the V segment lost 1 base, leaving 11 bases of the junction unmatched. CDR3 length: 16 residues. CDR3 in amino acids: CASSLGQGRTLHTQYF. The DNA of the CDR3 is TGTGCCAGCAGCTTAGGACAGGGAAGGACTTTGCATACGCAGTATTTT.

The table lists this clone with a count of one. V is TRBV2 and J is TRBJ1-1; weak D call: TRBD1 (6 bases). The CDR3 runs 14 residues. The germline CDR1 and CDR2 sequences are SNHLY and FYNNEI. With 3 bases removed from V and 0 bases from J, the gap between germline ends came to 8 bases. The DNA for the CDR3 is TGTGCCAGCAGTGATCGGGACATGAACACTGAAGCTTTCTTT. Translated, it gives CASSDRDMNTEAFF.

This chain uses TRBV3-1 (or the pseudogene TRBV3-2) with TRBJ2-1, with TRBD2 identical over 11 bases. The ends lost 4 bases at V and 3 bases at J; junction bases unmatched: 11. CDR1 and CDR2 (germline): LGHDT, YNNKEL (reference sequence). The CDR3 is 18 residues long. In DNA, the CDR3 is TGTGCCAGCAGCCCCTACCCTTGGGGGACTAGCGGCTACAATGAGCAGTTCTTC. Amino acid sequence: CASSPYPWGTSGYNEQFF.

The V gene is TRBV5-1, the J gene TRBJ2-3; 9 positions match TRBD2. V shed 2 bases, J shed 6 bases, and the junction held 10 bases outside the gene matches. Germline V gene lookup returns CDR1 SGHRS and CDR2 YFSETQ. This CDR3 has 16 amino acids. The CDR3 spells CASSFAGGGEVDTQYF. For the CDR3, the DNA is TGCGCCAGCAGCTTTGCAGGCGGGGGGGAAGTTGATACGCAGTATTTT.

CDR3 sequence: CASSEDSRVDTIYF. CDR3 DNA: TGTGCCAGCAGCGAGGACAGCCGAGTAGACACCATATATTTT. The chain recombines TRBV2 with TRBJ1-3; D may be TRBD1 (6 bases). With 6 bases removed from V and 8 bases from J, the gap between germline ends came to 17 bases. In germline, CDR1 is SNHLY, CDR2 FYNNEI. The CDR3 has 14 residues.

The chain carries TRBV7-2 and TRBJ1-6; tentative D call: TRBD1 (6 bases). The CDR3 is 17 residues long. Germline CDR1 is SGHTA and CDR2 is FQGNSA. Trimming left V 1 base short and J 10 bases short, with 20 bases between. For the CDR3, the DNA is TGTGCCAGCAGCTTAGGATTAGGACAGATAATAAACTCACCCCTCCACTTT. Translation: CASSLGLGQIINSPLHF.